Sequencing of this T cell receptor beta chain was carried out in a study of tumor-infiltrating lymphocytes in primary liver carcinoma. Study-level information: Every sample contained roughly 3.5 to 8 million productive TCRbeta reads, and these numbers were similar from one tissue type to another. Study-level findings and limits: Among the pair types, tumor region pairs showed more overlap than tumor-adjacent and tumor-blood pairs.

On this clonotype: Its target is not known. Sequence at one end of the junction differs from germline and may be a read error.

Priming with a constant-region primer yielded TCR beta cDNA from about 450 ng total RNA. Three-round nested multiplex PCR performed with slightly modified ARM-PCR produced the TCR beta libraries. The first two PCR rounds used TRBV1-TRBV30 forward primers with a C-beta reverse primer, roughly 10 cycles each. TCRdb independently ran MiXCR on the multiplex PCR reads; one entry per CDR3 protein. The table has tens of thousands of distinct CDR3 sequences, 71% seen once. From unsorted bulk tissue weighing roughly 17-31 mg, DNA and RNA were co-extracted. Each sampled tumor had five separate regions taken from it. The CDR3 runs to 11 residues. Looked up from germline, CDR1 is SQVTM and CDR2 is ANQGSEA.

Input material: liver tumor tissue from sampling region 5. The subset here: tumor region T5, tumor centre. This TCR derives from a man between 40 and 49 years old with primary liver carcinoma and hepatitis B virus infection. The chain recombines TRBV29-1 with TRBJ2-1; D is uncertain. The CDR3 region has the DNA TGCAGCGTTGGAGGTAACAATGAGCAATTCTTC. It yields the protein CSVGGNNEQFF.